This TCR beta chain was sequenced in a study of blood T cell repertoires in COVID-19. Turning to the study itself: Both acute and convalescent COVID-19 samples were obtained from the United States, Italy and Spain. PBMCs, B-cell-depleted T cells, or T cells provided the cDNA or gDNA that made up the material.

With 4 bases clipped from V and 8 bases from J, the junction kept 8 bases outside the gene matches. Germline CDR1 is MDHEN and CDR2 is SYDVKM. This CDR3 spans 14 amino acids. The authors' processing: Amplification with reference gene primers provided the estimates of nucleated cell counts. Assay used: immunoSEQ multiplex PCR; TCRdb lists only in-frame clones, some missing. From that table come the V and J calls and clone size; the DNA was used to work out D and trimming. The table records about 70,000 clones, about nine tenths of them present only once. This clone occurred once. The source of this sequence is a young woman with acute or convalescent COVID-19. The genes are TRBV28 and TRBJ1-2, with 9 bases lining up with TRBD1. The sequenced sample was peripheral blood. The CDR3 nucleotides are TGTGCCAGCAGTTCCTCCGGACAGGGGAGGGGCTACACCTTC. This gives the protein CASSSSGQGRGYTF.